This T cell receptor beta chain is drawn from a study of OX40 agonist ivuxolimab in advanced cancers. Profiling relied on immunoSEQ multiplex PCR, and the TCRdb table lists in-frame clones only, not all of them. The repertoire holds some 60,000 clones, with about four fifths as singletons. Trimming removed 0 bases from V and 0 bases from J, with 8 bases in between. The CDR3 runs 15 residues. Germline V gene lookup returns CDR1 MNHNY and CDR2 SVGAGI (reference sequence). The chain recombines TRBV6-6 with TRBJ1-1; D might be TRBD1 (5 bases). The input for sequencing was CD4+ or CD8+ T cells sorted from blood, taken in a trial of the OX40 agonist ivuxolimab. The receptor comes from an adult with an advanced solid tumor such as melanoma, head and neck, liver or kidney cancer. The CDR3: CASSYSGGVNTEAFF. The CDR3 region has the DNA TGTGCCAGCAGTTACTCCGGAGGGGTGAACACTGAAGCTTTCTTT.